These 26 T cell receptor beta chains share one sample of origin, sequenced in a study of T-cell reconstitution after alpha-beta-depleted transplantation in children. It was with unique molecular identifiers that the TCRbeta library was prepared. One entry per CDR3 protein results from TCRdb running MiXCR on the PCR reads. The sample includes some 400,000 distinct CDR3 sequences, roughly 20% seen only once; the top ten take 3.8%. This sample comprised PBMCs from the stem cell graft donor, obtained from the stem cell graft. These receptors all stem from a human donor who donated a stem cell graft to a child with acute myeloid leukemia.

CDR3 protein: CASTIGQSYGYTF. In nucleotides, the CDR3 is TGTGCCAGCACCATAGGGCAATCCTATGGCTACACCTTC. The chain recombines TRBV28 with TRBJ1-2; no definite D call. Germline loops: CDR1 MDHEN, CDR2 SYDVKM. There are 13 residues in the CDR3. The V end was cut by 7 bases, the J end by 4 bases, with 13 bases between.

This clonotype has at least ten counts. The rearrangement links TRBV6-5 to TRBJ2-4; a possible D gene is TRBD1 (5 bases). Germline CDR1 reads MNHEY; CDR2 reads SVGAGI. The CDR3 has 15 amino acids. Trimming took off 4 bases at V and 8 bases at J, with 18 bases between the two ends. CDR3 bases: TGTGCCAGCAGTTTCCTGGGCAGGGCCAGTGACATTCAGTACTTC. This sequence encodes CASSFLGRASDIQYF.

This clonotype was observed a handful of times. The gene calls are TRBV12-5 and TRBJ2-3; the D gene could be TRBD1 or TRBD2 (5 bases each). CDR1 is LGHNT and CDR2 is FRNRAP in the germline V gene. This CDR3 is built from 13 residues. Trimming shortened V by 7 bases and J by 7 bases, and 15 bases separated the two germline ends. The CDR3 protein is CASALMGVNTQYF. Here the CDR3 DNA reads TGTGCTAGTGCCCTAATGGGGGTGAATACGCAGTATTTT.

V usage is TRBV27 and J usage is TRBJ2-5; TRBD1 or TRBD2 may be the D gene (5 bases each). V was clipped by 6 bases and J by 5 bases, with 13 bases between them. The length of the CDR3 is 13 residues. Germline assignment: CDR1 MNHEY and CDR2 SMNVEV (reference sequence). CDR3 residues: CASRSRGAETQYF. DNA of the CDR3: TGTGCCAGCAGGTCAAGGGGAGCGGAGACCCAGTACTTC.

This clonotype was detected only a few times. The chain has TRBV28 and TRBJ2-7; no clear D. The germline V and J ends were trimmed by 8 bases and 6 bases, with 17 bases remaining between them. The CDR3 is 13 residues long. Germline V gives CDR1 MDHEN, CDR2 SYDVKM. CDR3 loop: CASSFQVRSEQYF. CDR3 DNA sequence: TGTGCCAGCTCTTTTCAGGTCCGTTCCGAGCAGTACTTC.

This clonotype has a handful of counts. This chain links TRBV20-1 with TRBJ2-5; 7 nucleotides match TRBD1. Germline V gene sequence: CDR1 DFQATT, CDR2 SNEGSKA (reference sequence). J gave up 4 bases and V 3 bases, and 8 bases lay outside the gene matches. The CDR3 contains 14 residues. CDR3 sequence (DNA): TGCAGTGCTAGGGCCCAGACAGGGAGAGAGACCCAGTACTTC. It specifies CSARAQTGRETQYF.

This chain links TRBV9 with TRBJ2-7; possible D gene TRBD2, 6 bases. The CDR3 consists of 17 residues. CDR1 is SGDLS and CDR2 is YYNGEE in the germline V gene. Trimming cost V 2 bases and J 2 bases, with 20 bases left between them. The CDR3 DNA follows: TGTGCCAGCAGCGTTAGTTCTACGGGGGACCCTACCTACGAGCAGTACTTC. Translating it yields CASSVSSTGDPTYEQYF.

At least ten counts were recorded for this clonotype. The genes are TRBV29-1 and TRBJ2-7, with D hard to call. Germline CDR1 SQVTM, CDR2 ANQGSEA. This CDR3 is 13 amino acids long. V was cut by 2 bases and J by 5 bases, with 13 bases left in between. The CDR3 DNA reads TGCAGCGTTGAACCGGTTCAGTCGAACGAGCAGTACTTC. This gives the protein CSVEPVQSNEQYF.

J is TRBJ2-7 and V is TRBV20-1; 7 nucleotides align to TRBD1. The CDR3 extends over 15 amino acids. Germline loops: CDR1 DFQATT, CDR2 SNEGSKA (reference sequence). Trimming cost V 2 bases and J 2 bases; bases outside gene matches: 9. CDR3 DNA sequence: TGCAGTGCTAGATCCGGGACAGCGCTCCCCTACGAGCAGTACTTC. Encoded protein: CSARSGTALPYEQYF.

This clonotype was found many times. The chain is built from TRBV20-1 and TRBJ2-3; unclear D gene. The CDR3 is 13 residues long. Between the trimmed V and J ends, which lost 5 bases and 1 base, there was a span of 10 bases. Germline V lookup: CDR1 DFQATT, CDR2 SNEGSKA (reference sequence). The CDR3 sequence is CSARRSGTDTQYF. The CDR3 DNA follows: TGCAGTGCTCGTCGCAGCGGCACAGATACGCAGTATTTT.

The chain employs TRBV6-1 and TRBJ2-2, with 11 bases aligning to TRBD1. This CDR3 has 15 amino acids. After removal of 4 bases from V and 6 bases from J, the junction contained 4 bases not matched to a gene. Per the germline V gene, CDR1 is MNHNS and CDR2 is SASEGT. CDR3 DNA: TGTGCCAGCAGTGGACCGGGACAGGGGGCCGGGGAGCTGTTTTTT. Translating it yields CASSGPGQGAGELFF.

This clonotype was counted only a few times. CDR3 coding DNA: TGTGCCAGCAGGACCAAAGGGGAGGGCCCTTACAATGAGCAGTTCTTC. Its translation: CASRTKGEGPYNEQFF. This chain connects TRBV6-2 or TRBV6-3 to TRBJ2-1; 7 bases agree with TRBD2. V lost 6 bases, J lost 4 bases, and 12 bases stayed unmatched. Germline V gene data show CDR1 as MNHEY and CDR2 as SVGEGT. This CDR3 spans 16 amino acids.

This clonotype was observed at least ten times. This sequence joins TRBV5-6 and TRBJ2-7; maybe TRBD2 (5 bases). Trimming cost V 1 base and J 1 base, with 12 bases left between them. The CDR3 is 15 residues long. Germline loops: CDR1 SGHDT, CDR2 YYEEEE. CDR3 coding DNA: TGTGCCAGCAGCTTGCCGGGGAGTAGATCCTACGAGCAGTACTTC. As protein: CASSLPGSRSYEQYF.

This clonotype has a handful of counts. The genes are TRBV27 and TRBJ2-4, with 13 bases identical to TRBD2. This CDR3 spans 19 amino acids. V shed 4 bases, J shed 0 bases, and the junction held 9 bases outside the gene matches. Germline V gene data show CDR1 as MNHEY and CDR2 as SMNVEV (reference sequence). The DNA of the CDR3 is TGTGCCAGCAGTTCCCGGACTAGCGGGAGTTGGGTAGCCAAAAACATTCAGTACTTC. It codes for CASSSRTSGSWVAKNIQYF.

The chain employs TRBV7-9 and TRBJ2-1, with a possible D match to TRBD2 (6 bases). This CDR3 comprises 14 residues. Per germline, CDR1 SEHNR and CDR2 FQNEAQ (reference sequence). The ends were cut back, 6 bases at V and 9 bases at J, with 18 bases in the middle. CDR3 in amino acids: CASRRVASRGEQFF. The CDR3 region has the DNA TGTGCCAGCAGGCGGGTTGCGTCGCGGGGTGAGCAGTTCTTC.

The J gene is TRBJ2-7, the V gene TRBV9; 10 bases agree with TRBD1. Losses at the gene ends were 0 bases for V and 6 bases for J; bases not matched to a gene: 3. Germline loops: CDR1 SGDLS, CDR2 YYNGEE. This CDR3 spans 14 amino acids. CDR3 amino acids: CASSVGGQGIEQYF. CDR3 in DNA: TGTGCCAGCAGCGTAGGGGGACAGGGGATCGAGCAGTACTTC.

The chain carries TRBV12-3 or TRBV12-4 and TRBJ1-2; D may be TRBD1 (5 bases). V was pared by 6 bases and J by 4 bases, with 15 bases between. The CDR3 runs 14 residues. The CDR3 DNA is TGTGCCAGCAGCCGCAGGGTGGTAGCCTATGGCTACACCTTC. It translates to CASSRRVVAYGYTF.

This chain links TRBV5-1 with TRBJ2-3; tentatively, D is TRBD1 (5 bases). The CDR3 length is 14 residues. V gave up 0 bases and J gave up 4 bases, with 9 bases separating them. CDR1 and CDR2 (germline): SGHRS, YFSETQ. CDR3 loop: CASSLEDKSDTQYF. CDR3 DNA sequence: TGCGCCAGCAGCTTGGAGGACAAATCAGATACGCAGTATTTT.

The chain joins TRBV28 to TRBJ2-1, with TRBD2 as a possible D gene (5 bases). The CDR3 covers 15 residues. The V end was cut by 4 bases, the J end by 8 bases, with 18 bases between. Germline loops: CDR1 MDHEN, CDR2 SYDVKM. DNA of the CDR3: TGTGCCAGCAGTTCCCGGGGTAGTTCGATGGATGAGCAGTTCTTC. As protein: CASSSRGSSMDEQFF.

There are many counts of this clonotype. The chain links TRBV10-3 to TRBJ2-4, with TRBD2 matching 15 bases. The CDR3 consists of 16 residues. The V segment lost 4 bases and the J segment 8 bases; nucleotides outside the gene matches: 6. Germline CDR1 is ENHRY and CDR2 is SYGVKD. CDR3 nucleotide sequence: TGTGCCATCAGTGCCGGGACTAGCGGGAGGTTGGACATTCAGTACTTC. Translation: CAISAGTSGRLDIQYF.

V is TRBV7-8 and J is TRBJ2-7, with 8 positions matching TRBD2. This CDR3 spans 16 amino acids. Losses at the gene ends were 0 bases for V and 0 bases for J; bases not matched to a gene: 4. The V gene's germline CDR1 is SGHVS and CDR2 FQNEAQ. CDR3 in DNA: TGTGCCAGCAGCTTAGCGTCCCGGGGGGGCTCCTACGAGCAGTACTTC. The encoded protein is CASSLASRGGSYEQYF.

This chain's CDR3 is CSVRGTGDGYTF. The CDR3 nucleotides are TGCAGCGTGAGGGGGACAGGCGATGGCTACACCTTC. The chain joins TRBV29-1 to TRBJ1-2, with 8 bases aligning to TRBD1. CDR1 and CDR2 from the germline V gene are SQVTM and ANQGSEA. J lost 6 bases, V lost 6 bases, and 6 bases had no gene match. The CDR3 runs to 12 residues.

This clonotype has a handful of counts. The rearrangement links TRBV12-3 or TRBV12-4 to TRBJ2-2; a weak D match, TRBD2 (5 bases). The CDR3 contains 12 residues. V was cut by 6 bases and J by 7 bases, with 9 bases left in between. This CDR3 is CASRPTNGELFF. The DNA of the CDR3 is TGTGCCAGCAGACCGACTAACGGGGAGCTGTTTTTT.

The chain carries TRBV27 and TRBJ2-7, with 7 positions matching TRBD1. Per germline, CDR1 MNHEY and CDR2 SMNVEV (reference sequence). The CDR3 has 12 residues. Trimming cost V 9 bases and J 3 bases; bases outside gene matches: 5. CDR3 loop: CASRDSNYEQYF. The CDR3 region has the DNA TGTGCCAGTAGGGACAGCAACTACGAGCAGTACTTC.

This clonotype was counted between two and nine times. The rearrangement uses TRBV12-3 or TRBV12-4 and TRBJ2-1; D unresolved. The CDR3 has 13 residues. V was cut by 4 bases and J by 9 bases, with 13 bases left in between. The DNA for the CDR3 is TGTGCCAGCAGTTCCTATCCCGATGGTGAGCAGTTCTTC. Its protein product is CASSSYPDGEQFF.

V and J are TRBV25-1 and TRBJ2-7; maybe TRBD1 (6 bases). CDR3 size: 15 residues. Germline lookup yields CDR1 MGHDK and CDR2 SYGVNS. The germline V and J ends were trimmed by 4 bases and 0 bases, with 13 bases remaining between them. This chain's CDR3 is CASSARQVSSYEQYF. The CDR3, as DNA: TGTGCCAGCAGTGCGCGACAGGTGAGCTCCTACGAGCAGTACTTC.